Listed below are T cell receptor beta chains from one sample, sequenced in a study of T cells in Graves' hyperthyroidism and ophthalmopathy. TCRdb analysed the multiplex PCR reads with MiXCR anew, one entry per CDR3 protein. The profile shows 500,000 or so distinct CDR3 sequences, roughly 15% of them singletons. Sequenced material: blood. The receptors derive from a woman aged 18-29 years with Graves' ophthalmopathy. The CDR3 runs from the conserved cysteine through the conserved F or W. The D gene is left open where the match is weak. Size tells how often a clone was seen (once, few, many) or the class of an expanded clone, and some rows leave it out.

D gene	V gene	clone size	J gene	CDR3 DNA	CDR3 protein
-	TRBV6-1	many	TRBJ2-4	TGTGCCAGCAGTGTCTTTGTTAGGGACCAAAAAAACATTCAGTACTTC	CASSVFVRDQKNIQYF
-	TRBV30	few	TRBJ2-1	TGTGCCTGGAGTGACTCCCCCCTGAGCTCCTACAATGAGCAGTTCTTC	CAWSDSPLSSYNEQFF
-	TRBV25-1	-	TRBJ1-6	TGTGCCAGCAGTGACCTAGGGGGTTTCGTCCCCCTCCACTTT	CASSDLGGFVPLHF
TRBD1	TRBV2	many	TRBJ2-5	TGTGCCAGCAGTGAACTGGTGACAGGGAAAGAGACCCAGTACTTC	CASSELVTGKETQYF
-	TRBV29-1	-	TRBJ1-4	TGCAGCGTTGTAGTAGGTTTGGGGAATGAAAAACTGTTTTTT	CSVVVGLGNEKLFF
TRBD1	TRBV28	many	TRBJ2-6	TGTGCCAGCAGCCCCCGACAGGGGGCCCGCTCTGGGGCCAACGTCCTGACTTTC	CASSPRQGARSGANVLTF
TRBD1	TRBV3-1	many	TRBJ2-5	TGTGCCAGCAGCCAAGTCACAGGGGGTTCCCAAGAGACCCAGTACTTC	CASSQVTGGSQETQYF
TRBD2	TRBV4-2	-	TRBJ2-2	TGTGCCAGCAGCCAAGGCGGTAGCGGGACGGGCGGGGAGCTGTTTTTT	CASSQGGSGTGGELFF
-	TRBV29-1	few	TRBJ1-2	TGCAGCGTTGAAGTCGAGGTGGACTATGGCTACACCTTC	CSVEVEVDYGYTF
TRBD2	TRBV7-9	few	TRBJ2-5	TGTGCCGAGGGTTCTAGCGGGGGAAAAGAGACCCAGTACTTC	CAEGSSGGKETQYF
-	TRBV20-1	many	TRBJ2-7	TGCAGTGCTAGTGGGGGTAACTCCTACGAGCAGTACTTC	CSASGGNSYEQYF
TRBD2	TRBV12-3/TRBV12-4	many	TRBJ2-5	TGTGCCAGCAGTTTCGCTAGCGGGGAACAAGAGACCCAGTACTTC	CASSFASGEQETQYF
-	TRBV6-2/TRBV6-3	-	TRBJ2-7	TGTGCCAGCAGGTACGCGGACGAGCAGTACTTC	CASRYADEQYF
TRBD1	TRBV27	many	TRBJ1-2	TGTGCCAGCAGTTTATCGACAGGGTCGGGCTACACCTTC	CASSLSTGSGYTF
TRBD1	TRBV5-8	-	TRBJ2-1	TGTGCCAGCAGCTCCCTCAGGGGGCCTAGCTCCTACAATGAGCAGTTCTTC	CASSSLRGPSSYNEQFF
TRBD2	TRBV20-1	many	TRBJ2-3	TGCAGTGCTGGACTAGCGGGGCGCACAGATACGCAGTATTTT	CSAGLAGRTDTQYF
-	TRBV6-1	few	TRBJ2-5	TGTGCCAGCAGTGAAGCCACGGGCTGGGAGACCCAGTACTTC	CASSEATGWETQYF
TRBD1	TRBV9	few	TRBJ2-6	TGTGCCAGCAGCGTAGGACAGGGTGCTGGGGCCAACGTCCTGACTTTC	CASSVGQGAGANVLTF
-	TRBV5-6	many	TRBJ1-2	TGTGCCAGCAGCTTGGTCAGAAGAGGCTATGGCTACACCTTC	CASSLVRRGYGYTF
-	TRBV19	-	TRBJ1-1	TGTGCCAGTAGTACCCTCGATGGGGGGACTGAAGCTTTCTTT	CASSTLDGGTEAFF
-	TRBV3-2	many	TRBJ2-2	TGTGCCAGCAGAGGTAGCGGATACACCGGGGAGCTGTTTTTT	CASRGSGYTGELFF
-	TRBV5-1	many	TRBJ1-6	TGCGCCAGCAGCTACCTATGGACCGGCAATTCACCCCTCCACTTT	CASSYLWTGNSPLHF
TRBD1	TRBV13	once	TRBJ2-2	TGTGCCAGCAGCGGGGGGACAGGGCCGACCGGGGAGCTGTTTTTT	CASSGGTGPTGELFF
TRBD2	TRBV6-2/TRBV6-3	once	TRBJ2-3	TGTGCCACCATAGCGGGGGCCATGTATACGCAGTATTTT	CATIAGAMYTQYF
-	TRBV3-1	many	TRBJ1-5	TGTGCCAGCAGCCAAGAAAGGGGGGACAATCAGCCCCAGCATTTT	CASSQERGDNQPQHF
TRBD1	TRBV18	many	TRBJ1-1	TGTGCCAGCTCACCAGCAGGGGGCTACACTGAAGCTTTCTTT	CASSPAGGYTEAFF
-	TRBV20-1	-	TRBJ1-3	TGCAGTGCTAGAGGACTAGCGGGAGATGGAAACACCATATATTTT	CSARGLAGDGNTIYF
-	TRBV6-1	-	TRBJ2-1	TGTGCCAGCAGTTCAACAGGGTACAGCTCCTACAATGAGCAGTTCTTC	CASSSTGYSSYNEQFF
-	TRBV20-1	-	TRBJ1-1	TGCAGTGCTTGGAGAGGGGAAATGAACACTGAAGCTTTCTTT	CSAWRGEMNTEAFF
-	TRBV5-8	-	TRBJ1-5	TGTGCCAGCAGCTTGGCTTATGGCAATCAGCCCCAGCATTTT	CASSLAYGNQPQHF
-	TRBV6-1	many	TRBJ1-1	TGTGCCAGCACCCAAAGCGTAGTTATCGCTGAAGCTTTCTTT	CASTQSVVIAEAFF
-	TRBV7-6	many	TRBJ2-7	TGTGCCAGCAGCTTCGCCCTGTTCTCCTACGAGCAGTACTTC	CASSFALFSYEQYF
-	TRBV19	many	TRBJ1-1	TGTGCCAGTAGCATTAGGCCGGGGCAGATGAACACTGAAGCTTTCTTT	CASSIRPGQMNTEAFF
TRBD1	TRBV11-2	many	TRBJ2-2	TGTGCCAGCCAAGGACAGGGCACCGGGGAGCTGTTTTTT	CASQGQGTGELFF
TRBD2	TRBV12-3/TRBV12-4	-	TRBJ2-2	TGTGCCAGCAGTTCCCCCAGCGGGGTCTACACCGGGGAGCTGTTTTTT	CASSSPSGVYTGELFF
-	TRBV15	few	TRBJ1-5	TGTGCCACCAGCAGCCGGGACAACAATCAGCCCCAGCATTTT	CATSSRDNNQPQHF
TRBD2	TRBV2	-	TRBJ2-1	TGTGCCAGCAGTGACATTGCGGGGGGAGGGACTCTTCCCTACAATGAGCAGTTCTTC	CASSDIAGGGTLPYNEQFF
-	TRBV7-2	many	TRBJ2-5	TGTGCCAGCAGCTTTCGTCGGGGCCAAGAGACCCAGTACTTC	CASSFRRGQETQYF
-	TRBV6-5	-	TRBJ1-2	TGTGCCAGCAGTTACGGGGATTCGGTCACCTTC	CASSYGDSVTF
-	TRBV6-1	few	TRBJ1-2	TGTGCCAGCGAGGCCGGGCAGAACTATGGCTACACCTTC	CASEAGQNYGYTF
-	TRBV11-2	many	TRBJ2-1	TGTGCCAGCAGCCAGACAGGCCTCTCCTACAATGAGCAGTTCTTC	CASSQTGLSYNEQFF
-	TRBV12-3/TRBV12-4	many	TRBJ1-2	TGTGCCAGCAGTGCAGGGCCGAGGAGGGTCGATGGCTACACCTTC	CASSAGPRRVDGYTF
-	TRBV28	many	TRBJ1-1	TGTGCCAGCAGTTTGAGGGGAGAGAGGACTGAAGCTTTCTTT	CASSLRGERTEAFF
TRBD1	TRBV11-1	few	TRBJ2-4	TGTGCCAGCAGCTTAGTTAGAGGGGACAGAAACATTCAGTACTTC	CASSLVRGDRNIQYF
-	TRBV20-1	few	TRBJ1-3	TGCAGTGCTATCCGGTGGGATTACTCTGGAAACACCATATATTTT	CSAIRWDYSGNTIYF
TRBD2	TRBV28	many	TRBJ2-3	TGTGCCAGCATACGTACCGGGAGGAGCACAGATACGCAGTATTTT	CASIRTGRSTDTQYF
-	TRBV28	-	TRBJ1-5	TGTGCCAGCAGTTACAACGGACCCCAGCATTTT	CASSYNGPQHF
TRBD2	TRBV4-1	-	TRBJ2-1	TGCGCCAGCAGCCAAGAGGGGACTAGCGATAAGAGCTCCTACAATGAGCAGTTCTTC	CASSQEGTSDKSSYNEQFF
TRBD2	TRBV6-2/TRBV6-3	many	TRBJ2-6	TGTGCCAGCACCCTCACTAGCGGGACCTTCGATGGGGCCAACGTCCTGACTTTC	CASTLTSGTFDGANVLTF
TRBD2	TRBV13	many	TRBJ2-3	TGTGCCAGCAGCGCTGGATTCGGGAGGGGGGCAGATACGCAGTATTTT	CASSAGFGRGADTQYF
-	TRBV7-2	-	TRBJ2-2	TGTGCCAGCAGCTTAGAGGGGCCTAGCGCGTCCGGGGAGCTGTTTTTT	CASSLEGPSASGELFF
-	TRBV4-1	many	TRBJ1-1	TGCGCCAGCAGCCGGGTACAGGGAGGTACCACTGAAGCTTTCTTT	CASSRVQGGTTEAFF
TRBD2	TRBV7-9	-	TRBJ2-1	TGTGCCAGCAGCTTAGGACTAGCGGGAGGGCCCGGCAATGAGCAGTTCTTC	CASSLGLAGGPGNEQFF
-	TRBV30	many	TRBJ2-7	TGTGCCTGGAGTTTTGGCAGGGAAGGGGTCTACGAGCAGTACTTC	CAWSFGREGVYEQYF
-	TRBV20-1	many	TRBJ2-6	TGCAGTGCTAGAGTCTTCACGGGGGACAGTGGGGCCAACGTCCTGACTTTC	CSARVFTGDSGANVLTF
-	TRBV7-7	many	TRBJ2-3	TGTGCTAGCAGCCCGGACTATGCCAGTGCAGATACGCAGTATTTT	CASSPDYASADTQYF
-	TRBV12-3/TRBV12-4	few	TRBJ2-7	TGTGCCAGCAGTTTACAGAACACAGGGAACGAGCAGTACTTC	CASSLQNTGNEQYF
TRBD1	TRBV7-9	many	TRBJ1-1	TGTGCCAGCAGCCCTCAGGGGGTCTCATCTGAAGCTTTCTTT	CASSPQGVSSEAFF
-	TRBV6-1	-	TRBJ1-6	TGTGCCAGCAGTGAGGGGCTGAATAATTCACCCCTCCACTTT	CASSEGLNNSPLHF
TRBD2	TRBV9	-	TRBJ2-1	TGTGCCAGCAGCGGCTGGGAGGGTAGACACAATGAGCAGTTCTTC	CASSGWEGRHNEQFF